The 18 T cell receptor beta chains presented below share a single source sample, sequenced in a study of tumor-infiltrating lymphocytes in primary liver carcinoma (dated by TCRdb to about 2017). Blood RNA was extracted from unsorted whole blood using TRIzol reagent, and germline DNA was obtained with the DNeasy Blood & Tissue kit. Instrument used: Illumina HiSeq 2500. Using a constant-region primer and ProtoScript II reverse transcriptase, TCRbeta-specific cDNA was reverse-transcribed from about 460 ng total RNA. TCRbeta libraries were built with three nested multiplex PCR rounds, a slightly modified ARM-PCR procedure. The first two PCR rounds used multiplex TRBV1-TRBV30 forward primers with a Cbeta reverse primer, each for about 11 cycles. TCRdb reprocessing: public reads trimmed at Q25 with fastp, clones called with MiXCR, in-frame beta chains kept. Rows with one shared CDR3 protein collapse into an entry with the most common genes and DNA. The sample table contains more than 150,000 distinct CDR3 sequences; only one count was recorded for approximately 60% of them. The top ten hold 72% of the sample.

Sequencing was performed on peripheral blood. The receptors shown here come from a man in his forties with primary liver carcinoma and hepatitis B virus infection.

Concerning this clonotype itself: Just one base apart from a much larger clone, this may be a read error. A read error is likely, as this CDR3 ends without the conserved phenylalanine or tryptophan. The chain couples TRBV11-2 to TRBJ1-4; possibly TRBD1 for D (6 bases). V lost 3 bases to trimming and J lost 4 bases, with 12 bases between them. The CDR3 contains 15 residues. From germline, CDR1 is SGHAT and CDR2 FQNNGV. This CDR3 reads CASSFRGAFNEKLFI. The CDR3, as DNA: TGTGCCAGCAGCTTCCGGGGGGCGTTTAATGAAAAACTGTTTATT.

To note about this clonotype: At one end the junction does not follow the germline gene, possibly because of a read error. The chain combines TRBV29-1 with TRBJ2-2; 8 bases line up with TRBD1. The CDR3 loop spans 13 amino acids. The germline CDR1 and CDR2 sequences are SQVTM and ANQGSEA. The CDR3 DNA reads TGCAACGTTGGGCAGGGGGCGGCCGGGGAGCTGTTTTTT. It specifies CNVGQGAAGELFF.

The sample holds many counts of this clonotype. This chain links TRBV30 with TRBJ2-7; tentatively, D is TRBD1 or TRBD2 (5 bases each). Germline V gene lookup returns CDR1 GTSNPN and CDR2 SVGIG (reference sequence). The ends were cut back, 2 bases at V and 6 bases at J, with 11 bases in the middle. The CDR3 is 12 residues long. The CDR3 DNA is TGTGCCTGGAGTCCTGGGGCGGGCGAGCAGTACTTC. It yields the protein CAWSPGAGEQYF.

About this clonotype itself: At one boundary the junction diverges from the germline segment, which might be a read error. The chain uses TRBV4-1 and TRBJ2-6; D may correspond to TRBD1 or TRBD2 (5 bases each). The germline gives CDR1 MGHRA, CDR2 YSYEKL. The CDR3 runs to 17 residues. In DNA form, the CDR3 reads TGCGCCAACAGCCAAGCGGAAGGGGTAACTGGGGCCAACGTCCTGACTTTC. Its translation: CANSQAEGVTGANVLTF.

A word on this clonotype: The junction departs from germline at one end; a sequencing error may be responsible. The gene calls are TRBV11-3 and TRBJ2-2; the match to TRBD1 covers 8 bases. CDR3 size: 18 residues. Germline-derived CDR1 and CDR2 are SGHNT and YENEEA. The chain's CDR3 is CASSLRWVGQENTEELFF. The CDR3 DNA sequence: TGTGCCAGCAGCTTGAGGTGGGTGGGACAGGAAAACACCGAGGAGCTGTTTTTT.

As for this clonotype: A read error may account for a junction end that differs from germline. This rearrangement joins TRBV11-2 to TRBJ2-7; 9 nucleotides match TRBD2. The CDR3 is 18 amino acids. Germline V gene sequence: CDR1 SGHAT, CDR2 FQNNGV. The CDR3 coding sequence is TGTGCCAGCAGCCCCATCTCCCGCGGGAGGGGGATCACCTACGTGCAGCACTTC. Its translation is CASSPISRGRGITYVQHF.

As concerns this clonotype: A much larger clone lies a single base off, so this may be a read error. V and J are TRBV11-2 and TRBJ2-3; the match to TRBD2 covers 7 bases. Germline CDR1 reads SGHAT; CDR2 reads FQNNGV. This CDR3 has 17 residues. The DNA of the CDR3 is TGTGACAGCAGCTTACATGGGACTGGGGGGGGCACAGATACGCAGTATTTT. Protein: CDSSLHGTGGGTDTQYF.

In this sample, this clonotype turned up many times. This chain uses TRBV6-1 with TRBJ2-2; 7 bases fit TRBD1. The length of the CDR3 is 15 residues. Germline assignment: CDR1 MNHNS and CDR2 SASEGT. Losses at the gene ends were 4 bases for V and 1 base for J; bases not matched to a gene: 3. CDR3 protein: CASSADRQNTGELFF. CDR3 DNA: TGTGCCAGCAGTGCGGACAGGCAGAACACCGGGGAGCTGTTTTTT.

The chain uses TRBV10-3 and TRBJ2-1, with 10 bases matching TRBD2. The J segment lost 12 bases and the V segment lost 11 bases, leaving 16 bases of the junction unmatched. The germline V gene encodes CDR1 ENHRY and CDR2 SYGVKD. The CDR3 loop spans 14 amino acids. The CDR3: CASNSGTSVSGQFF. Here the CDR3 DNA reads TGTGCCTCCAATTCCGGGACTAGCGTTTCAGGGCAGTTCTTC.

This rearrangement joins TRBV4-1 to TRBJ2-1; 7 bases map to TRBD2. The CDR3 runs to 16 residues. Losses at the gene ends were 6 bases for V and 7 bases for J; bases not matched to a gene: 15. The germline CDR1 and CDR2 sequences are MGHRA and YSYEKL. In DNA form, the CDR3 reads TGCGCCAGCAGTAACGGGCGGACTAGGGACGGAAATGAGCAGTTCTTC. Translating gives CASSNGRTRDGNEQFF.

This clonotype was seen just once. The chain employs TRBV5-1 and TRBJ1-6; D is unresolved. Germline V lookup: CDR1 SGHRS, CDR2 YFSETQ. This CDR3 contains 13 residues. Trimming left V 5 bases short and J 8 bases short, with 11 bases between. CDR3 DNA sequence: TGCGCCAGCAGTCCAGACCGGGATTCACCCCTCCACTTT. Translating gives CASSPDRDSPLHF.

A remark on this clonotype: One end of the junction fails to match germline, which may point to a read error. CDR3 protein: CASRAEGLNTGELFF. DNA of the CDR3: TGTGCCAGCAGAGCAGAGGGCCTGAACACTGGGGAGCTGTTTTTT. The chain links TRBV11-1 to TRBJ2-2; the D gene is possibly TRBD2 (5 bases). The CDR3 contains 15 residues. The germline V gene encodes CDR1 SGHAT and CDR2 FQDESV (reference sequence). The full variable domain, rest sourced from reference TRBV11-1 and TRBJ2-2, is EAEVAQSPRYKITEKSQAVAFWCDPISGHATLYWYRQILGQGPELLVQFQDESVVDDSQLPKDRFSAERLKGVDSTLKIQPAELGDSAMYLCASRAEGLNTGELFFGEGSRLTVL.

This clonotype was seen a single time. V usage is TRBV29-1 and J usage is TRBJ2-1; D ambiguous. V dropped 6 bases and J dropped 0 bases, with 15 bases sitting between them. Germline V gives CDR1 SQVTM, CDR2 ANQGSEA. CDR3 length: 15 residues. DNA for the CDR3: TGCAGCGTCGCCTACGACCATTACTCCTACAATGAGCAGTTCTTC. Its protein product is CSVAYDHYSYNEQFF.

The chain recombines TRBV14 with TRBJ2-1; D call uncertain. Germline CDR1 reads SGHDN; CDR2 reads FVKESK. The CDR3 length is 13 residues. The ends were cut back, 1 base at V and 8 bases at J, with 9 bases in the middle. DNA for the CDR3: TGTGCCAGCAGCCAAGTTATCAGTCATGAGCAGTTCTTC. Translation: CASSQVISHEQFF.

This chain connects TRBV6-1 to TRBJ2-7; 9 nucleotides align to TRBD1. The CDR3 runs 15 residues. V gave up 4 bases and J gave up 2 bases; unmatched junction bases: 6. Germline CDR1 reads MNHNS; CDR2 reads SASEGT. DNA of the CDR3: TGTGCCAGCAGTGGGACAGGGGAATCCACCTACGAGCAGTACTTC. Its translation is CASSGTGESTYEQYF.

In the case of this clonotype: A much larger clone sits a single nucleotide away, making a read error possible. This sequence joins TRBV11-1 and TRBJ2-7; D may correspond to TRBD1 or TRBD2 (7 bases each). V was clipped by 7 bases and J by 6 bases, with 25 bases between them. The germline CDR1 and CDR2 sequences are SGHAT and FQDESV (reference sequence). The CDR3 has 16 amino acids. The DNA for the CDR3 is TGTGCCAGCACCCTAGGGAGGGGGCGGTCTTCGAGCGAGCAGTACTTC. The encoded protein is CASTLGRGRSSSEQYF.

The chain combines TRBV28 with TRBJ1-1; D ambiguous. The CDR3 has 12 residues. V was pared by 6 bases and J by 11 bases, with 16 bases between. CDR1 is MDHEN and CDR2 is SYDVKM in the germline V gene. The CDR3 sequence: CASSQTPGRAFF. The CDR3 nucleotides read TGTGCCAGCAGCCAGACCCCGGGGAGGGCTTTCTTT.

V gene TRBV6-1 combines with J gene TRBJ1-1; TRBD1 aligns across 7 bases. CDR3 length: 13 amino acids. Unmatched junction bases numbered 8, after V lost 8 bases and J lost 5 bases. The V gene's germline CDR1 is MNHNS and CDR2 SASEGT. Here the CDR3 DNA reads TGTGCCAGCCGGACAGGCGGAAGGACTGAAGCTTTCTTT. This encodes CASRTGGRTEAFF.